This T cell receptor (beta chain) was found in a study of T cell repertoires in cytomegalovirus infection. At the level of the study: It was recently identified HLA-C-restricted and well-studied HLA-B-restricted CMV epitopes that the study used.

This CDR3 region has 14 residues. V gave up 6 bases and J gave up 6 bases; unmatched junction bases: 5. Germline V gene sequence: CDR1 KGHSH, CDR2 LQKENI. TCRdb reanalysed the reads using MiXCR and keeps one entry per CDR3 protein. The sample holds approximately 1,000,000 distinct CDR3 sequences, under 40% seen once. This clonotype has just a few counts. Its specificity is not known. Overall study results and limits: HLA-C-restricted CMV clonotypes gave the most frequent clonotype in two of eight donors. Carriers of CMV plus the relevant HLA were identified by cumulative public TCR beta family frequency.

The clonotype originates from a human donor in good health (CMV status not recorded). Some clones in this sample may be carry-over from other donors' samples. This sequence joins TRBV18 and TRBJ2-3, with TRBD1 identical over 11 bases. The material was cultured CD8+ T cells from PBMCs, obtained from culture after CMV antigen stimulation. CDR3: CASSSDRGPDTQYF. DNA of the CDR3: TGTGCCAGCTCTTCGGACAGGGGGCCGGATACGCAGTATTTT.